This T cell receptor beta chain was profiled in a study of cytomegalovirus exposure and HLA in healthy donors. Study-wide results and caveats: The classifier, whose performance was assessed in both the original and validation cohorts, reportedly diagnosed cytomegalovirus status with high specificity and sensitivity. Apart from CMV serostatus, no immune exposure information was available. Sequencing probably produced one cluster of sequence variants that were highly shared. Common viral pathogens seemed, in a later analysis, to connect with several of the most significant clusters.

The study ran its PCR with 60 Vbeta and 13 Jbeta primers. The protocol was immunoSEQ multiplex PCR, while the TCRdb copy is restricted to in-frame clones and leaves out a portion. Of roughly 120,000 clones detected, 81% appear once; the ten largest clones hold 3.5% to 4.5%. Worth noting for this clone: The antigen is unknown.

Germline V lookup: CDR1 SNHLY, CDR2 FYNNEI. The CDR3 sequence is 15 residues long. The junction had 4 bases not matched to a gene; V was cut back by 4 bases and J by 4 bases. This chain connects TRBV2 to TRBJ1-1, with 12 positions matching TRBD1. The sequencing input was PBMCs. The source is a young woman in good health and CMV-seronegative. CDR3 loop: CASSGDRGRATEAFF. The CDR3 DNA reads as TGTGCCAGCAGTGGGGACAGGGGGCGAGCCACTGAAGCTTTCTTT.